A selection of T cell receptor beta chains follows, all from one sample in a study of T cell responses to AZD1222 COVID-19 vaccine. Clones were sequenced by immunoSEQ multiplex PCR, and TCRdb holds only the in-frame ones, with some missing. The table lists about 270,000 clones, almost 95% of them singletons, with less than 0.65% in the top ten. Sequencing was performed on peripheral blood, taken 28 days after the second AZD1222 dose. Receptors originate from an adult who received the AZD1222 COVID-19 vaccine. CDR3s include the opening cysteine and the closing phenylalanine or tryptophan. A D gene is named only where the DNA matches it firmly. Clone size appears in some rows only: once, few, many, or a class for an expanded clone.

clone size	V gene	D gene	J gene	CDR3 DNA	CDR3 protein
-	TRBV6-2/TRBV6-3	-	TRBJ2-7	TGTGCCAGCAGTTTGGGGGCAAACTCCTACGAGCAGTACTTC	CASSLGANSYEQYF
-	TRBV5-4	-	TRBJ1-2	TGTGCCAGCAGCCGGCCGGGAAACTATGGCTACACCTTC	CASSRPGNYGYTF
-	TRBV10-3	-	TRBJ1-2	TGTGCCATCAGTGAGTCGGAAGACTATGGCTACACCTTC	CAISESEDYGYTF
-	TRBV11-3	-	TRBJ2-1	TGTGCCAGCAGCCAGGGGAGGCGGAATGAGCAGTTCTTC	CASSQGRRNEQFF
-	TRBV18	TRBD2	TRBJ2-2	TGTGCCAGCTCCCCCGGACTAGCGGGAGCAGGCGGGGAGCTGTTTTTT	CASSPGLAGAGGELFF
-	TRBV28	-	TRBJ2-7	TGTGCCAGCAGCCCCCCCTACTACGAGCAGTACTTC	CASSPPYYEQYF
-	TRBV19	-	TRBJ1-2	TGTGCCAGTAGCAGGGGCTATGGCTACACCTTC	CASSRGYGYTF
-	TRBV9	TRBD2	TRBJ2-7	TGTGCCAGCAGCGTAACGGGGGGAGGTGGCGAGCAGTACTTC	CASSVTGGGGEQYF
-	TRBV30	-	TRBJ2-2	TGTGCCTGGGCACGCGAATCCGGGGAGCTGTTTTTT	CAWARESGELFF
-	TRBV27	-	TRBJ2-2	TGTGCCAGCCGCTCAGGGGTATTCACCGGGGAGCTGTTTTTT	CASRSGVFTGELFF
once	TRBV2	-	TRBJ2-1	TGTGCCAGCAGTGGGATTCGCGGGGGCGGTGAGCAGTTCTTC	CASSGIRGGGEQFF
-	TRBV3-1/TRBV3-2	TRBD1	TRBJ1-1	TGTGCCAGCAGCCTGGGACAGGGGAACACTGAAGCTTTCTTT	CASSLGQGNTEAFF
-	TRBV6-5	-	TRBJ2-7	TGTGCCAGCAAAGGGCGGGCAGCCTATGAGGGCGAGCAGTACTTC	CASKGRAAYEGEQYF
-	TRBV27	-	TRBJ2-2	TGTGCCAGCAGTCTCCAGGGGCGGGACACCGGGGAGCTGTTTTTT	CASSLQGRDTGELFF
-	TRBV12-3/TRBV12-4	-	TRBJ2-3	TGTGCCAGCCAGGGAACAGATACGCAGTATTTT	CASQGTDTQYF
-	TRBV29-1	-	TRBJ1-4	TGCAGCGTCTCCCACCGAGCAACTAATGAAAAACTGTTTTTT	CSVSHRATNEKLFF
-	TRBV18	-	TRBJ2-7	TGTGCCAGCTCACCACCAGTAGGAACCCGGGGCACCTACGAGCAGTACTTC	CASSPPVGTRGTYEQYF
-	TRBV19	-	TRBJ1-1	TGTGCCAGTAGTCCTGGGGGGCGCAGAACTGAAGCTTTCTTT	CASSPGGRRTEAFF
-	TRBV30	-	TRBJ1-3	TGTGCCTGGAGTGTGGGTCGCTCTGGAAACACCATATATTTT	CAWSVGRSGNTIYF
-	TRBV7-9	TRBD1	TRBJ1-5	TGTGCCAGCAGCTTGGGACAGGATACGACGCCCCAGCATTTT	CASSLGQDTTPQHF
-	TRBV5-4	TRBD1	TRBJ2-7	TGTGCCAGCAGCTTGCAGGGGGCCTACGAGCAGTACTTC	CASSLQGAYEQYF
-	TRBV4-3	TRBD2	TRBJ2-3	TGCGCCAGCAGCCACCAAATCGGGACTAGCGGGCCAGATACGCAGTATTTT	CASSHQIGTSGPDTQYF
once	TRBV6-5	-	TRBJ2-5	TGTGCCAGCAGCCCGACGGTCGATAGGGAGACCCAGTACTTC	CASSPTVDRETQYF
-	TRBV4-1	-	TRBJ1-2	TGCGCCAGCAGCCAAGTAGAGGTGGGAAACTATGGCTACACCTTC	CASSQVEVGNYGYTF
-	TRBV27	-	TRBJ1-5	TGTGCCAGCAGTTTAAGTGGATGGGGCAATCAGCCCCAGCATTTT	CASSLSGWGNQPQHF
-	TRBV28	TRBD1	TRBJ1-6	TGTGCCAGCACCTGGGACAGTAAGAATTCACCCCTCCACTTT	CASTWDSKNSPLHF
-	TRBV4-1	TRBD2	TRBJ2-1	TGCGCCAGCAGCCAAGGGACTAGCGGGAGGGCCCACAATGAGCAGTTCTTC	CASSQGTSGRAHNEQFF
-	TRBV6-2/TRBV6-3	TRBD2	TRBJ2-1	TGTGCCAGCAGTCCCAGAGGAGCGGGAGCTTGGCAGTTCTTC	CASSPRGAGAWQFF
-	TRBV27	TRBD1	TRBJ1-4	TGTGCCAGCAGTCCCCGGGACAGGGGAGGAAAACTGTTTTTT	CASSPRDRGGKLFF
-	TRBV29-1	-	TRBJ1-1	TGCAGCGGTGGTGGGGTGGAACGCACTGAAGCTTTCTTT	CSGGGVERTEAFF
-	TRBV29-1	TRBD1	TRBJ1-2	TGCAGCGTGGGACAGGGCGGCTATGGCTACACCTTC	CSVGQGGYGYTF